The clone carrying this T cell receptor (beta chain) was recorded only once. What it recognizes is unknown. The sample belongs to a study of monozygotic twins with cystic fibrosis. At the level of the study: With about 16 PCR cycles, barcoded libraries came from around 3 micrograms of fragmented DNA.

Here immunoSEQ multiplex PCR was the method, and the copy in TCRdb shows in-frame clones only, minus some. The repertoire holds about 14,000 clones, with approximately 92% as singletons. Study findings and constraints: Low clonality (median about 0.0095) suggested a mostly naive repertoire. In 13 of 16 pairs, V gene usage was closest to the co-twin's. Age, concordance and disease severity did not associate with shared CDR3 numbers.

The TCR originated in a girl aged 2 to 10 with cystic fibrosis. Sequencing input: blood.

The CDR3 reads CASCPGGRVHEQFF. The CDR3, as DNA: TGTGCCAGTTGCCCGGGCGGGAGGGTTCATGAGCAGTTCTTC. The chain employs TRBV27 and TRBJ2-1; 9 bases are shared with TRBD2. V shed 9 bases and J 8 bases; nucleotides not matched to a gene: 11. Germline V CDR1 and CDR2: MNHEY, SMNVEV (reference sequence). This CDR3 contains 14 residues.